This T cell receptor beta chain was found in a study of blood T cell repertoires in COVID-19. Study context: The origin of the acute and convalescent COVID-19 samples was the United States, Italy and Spain. Sample material is recorded as cDNA or gDNA derived from T cells, B-cell-depleted T cells, or PBMCs.

The CDR3 is made up of 15 amino acids. V gave up 6 bases and J gave up 0 bases, with 14 bases separating them. Germline lookup yields CDR1 LNHDA and CDR2 SQIVND (reference sequence). Per the original data handling: The authors estimated nucleated cell counts from reference gene primer amplification. The assay was immunoSEQ multiplex PCR, and TCRdb's table has in-frame clones only and misses some. The V and J calls and the clone size are those of that table, but D and trimming were determined from the DNA. This repertoire shows 90,000 or so clones, approximately 84% found once; its top ten account for around 25%. This clone was counted between two and nine times.

The gene calls are TRBV19 and TRBJ1-1, with a weak D call TRBD1 (6 bases). Input material: peripheral blood. The sequence derives from an elderly man with active or convalescent COVID-19. The chain's CDR3 is CASRTGAILNTEAFF. The DNA of the CDR3 is TGTGCCAGTAGGACAGGCGCGATCTTGAACACTGAAGCTTTCTTT.